These 8 T cell receptor beta chains were sequenced from one sample in a study of T cell changes during pregnancy in multiple sclerosis. Sequencing used immunoSEQ multiplex PCR; TCRdb keeps in-frame clones, though not all of them. The table has roughly 25,000 clones, more than 75% seen once. Sequences were derived from CD8+ T cells from peripheral blood mononuclear cells, sampled in the first trimester of pregnancy. Every receptor here comes from a female donor in good health, enrolled as a control in a pregnancy study.

The rearrangement uses TRBV29-1 and TRBJ2-1, with 9 positions matching TRBD1. This CDR3 has 13 residues. Germline V gene sequence: CDR1 SQVTM, CDR2 ANQGSEA. The V segment lost 7 bases and the J segment 3 bases; nucleotides outside the gene matches: 4. CDR3 amino acids: CSGPGQGYNEQFF. CDR3 nucleotide sequence: TGCAGCGGACCGGGACAGGGCTACAATGAGCAGTTCTTC.

J is TRBJ1-2 and V is TRBV6-4, with D possibly being TRBD1 (6 bases). The V end was cut by 0 bases, the J end by 3 bases, with 11 bases between. Germline values: CDR1 MRHNA, CDR2 SNTAGT. The CDR3 is made up of 15 amino acids. Here the CDR3 reads CASSDSAGEYYGYTF. DNA of the CDR3: TGTGCCAGCAGTGACTCTGCAGGGGAGTACTATGGCTACACCTTC.

The chain couples TRBV10-3 to TRBJ2-7; D gene uncertain. CDR1 and CDR2 from the germline V gene are ENHRY and SYGVKD. Trimming cost V 0 bases and J 1 base, with 4 bases left between them. CDR3 length: 13 amino acids. CDR3 bases: TGTGCCATCAGTGAGTCGACTTCCTACGAGCAGTACTTC. This encodes CAISESTSYEQYF.

The J gene is TRBJ1-2, the V gene TRBV7-8; 12 bases align to TRBD1. V lost 0 bases, J lost 6 bases, and 8 bases stayed unmatched. The CDR3 consists of 17 residues. The germline CDR1 and CDR2 sequences are SGHVS and FQNEAQ. This chain's CDR3 is CASSLAGLGTGGHGYTF. CDR3 nucleotide sequence: TGTGCCAGCAGCTTAGCTGGTTTGGGGACAGGGGGCCATGGCTACACCTTC.

The chain combines TRBV4-3 with TRBJ2-1, with TRBD2 identical over 9 bases. Germline assignment: CDR1 LGHNA and CDR2 YSLEER. J gave up 1 base and V 0 bases, and 1 base lay outside the gene matches. The CDR3 contains 16 residues. CDR3 loop: CASSQETSGSYNEQFF. CDR3 sequence (DNA): TGCGCCAGCAGCCAAGAGACTAGCGGTTCCTACAATGAGCAGTTCTTC.

This clone was seen a single time. The chain uses TRBV27 and TRBJ1-1, with 9 bases lining up with TRBD1. CDR1 and CDR2 from the germline V gene are MNHEY and SMNVEV (reference sequence). V trimming: 6 bases; J trimming: 2 bases; junction bases outside the gene matches: 4. The CDR3 runs 14 residues. CDR3 sequence (DNA): TGTGCCAGCAGACCGACAGGGGGAAACACTGAAGCTTTCTTT. Translating it yields CASRPTGGNTEAFF.

The V gene is TRBV4-3, the J gene TRBJ2-1; 7 positions agree with TRBD1. The V gene end was trimmed by 3 bases and the J gene end by 9 bases; junction bases not matched to a gene: 8. The germline V gene encodes CDR1 LGHNA and CDR2 YSLEER. This CDR3 has 14 amino acids. DNA of the CDR3: TGCGCCAGCAGCCAGGTGACAGGGAATGGTGAGCAGTTCTTC. Protein sequence: CASSQVTGNGEQFF.

The chain joins TRBV7-8 to TRBJ2-1, with 9 bases fitting TRBD2. Trimming cost V 5 bases and J 4 bases; bases outside gene matches: 6. CDR3 length: 15 residues. Germline CDR1 reads SGHVS; CDR2 reads FQNEAQ. The CDR3 nucleotides are TGTGCCAGCAGCGGTAGCGGGGGACCGTACAATGAGCAGTTCTTC. This sequence encodes CASSGSGGPYNEQFF.